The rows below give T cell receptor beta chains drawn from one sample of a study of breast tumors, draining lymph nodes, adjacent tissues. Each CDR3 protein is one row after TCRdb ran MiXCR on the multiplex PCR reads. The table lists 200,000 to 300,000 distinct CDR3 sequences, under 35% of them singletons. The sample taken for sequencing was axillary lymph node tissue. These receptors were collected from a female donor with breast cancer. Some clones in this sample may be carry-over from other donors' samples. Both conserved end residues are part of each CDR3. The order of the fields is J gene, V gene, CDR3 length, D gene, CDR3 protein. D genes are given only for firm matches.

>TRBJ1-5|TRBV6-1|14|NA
CASSGDAFNQPQHF
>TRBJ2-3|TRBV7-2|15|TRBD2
CASSLAAGEADTQYF
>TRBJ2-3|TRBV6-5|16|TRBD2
CASSYSSGREGDTQYF
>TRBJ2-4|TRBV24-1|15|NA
CATSDPGTSNYIQYF
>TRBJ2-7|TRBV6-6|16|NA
CASSYSITLLGDEQYF
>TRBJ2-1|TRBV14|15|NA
CASRHTRAQINEQFF
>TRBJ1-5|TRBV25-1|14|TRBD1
CASSGTGNNQPQHF
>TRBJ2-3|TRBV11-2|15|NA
CASSLIGGKTDTQYF
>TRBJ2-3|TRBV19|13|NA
CASSIPNLGTQYF
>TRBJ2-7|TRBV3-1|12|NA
CAGSHGNYEQYF
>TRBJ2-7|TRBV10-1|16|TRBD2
CARGGVTSGSFYEQYF
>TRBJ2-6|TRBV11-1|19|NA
CASSPGPDRATSGANVLTF
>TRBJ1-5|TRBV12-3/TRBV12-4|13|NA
CASQQGTNQPQHF
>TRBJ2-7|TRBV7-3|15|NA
CASSLFPGSAYEQYF
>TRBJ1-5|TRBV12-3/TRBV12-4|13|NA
CASSGASNQPQHF
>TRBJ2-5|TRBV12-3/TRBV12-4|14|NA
CASSPRGWEETQYF
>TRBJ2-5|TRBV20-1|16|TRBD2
CSAWDVRSGEQETQYF
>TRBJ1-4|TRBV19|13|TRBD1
CASSRTGIEKLFF
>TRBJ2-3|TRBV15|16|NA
CATSRDRAFSTDTQYF
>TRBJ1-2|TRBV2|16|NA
CASMSEGSAPNYGYTF
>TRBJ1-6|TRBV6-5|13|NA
CASSYWRNSPLHF
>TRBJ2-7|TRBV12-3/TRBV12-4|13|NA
CASSLRETGWQYF
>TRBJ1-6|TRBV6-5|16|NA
CASSHSWRRDFSPLHF
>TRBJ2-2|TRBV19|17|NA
CASTLLSGAMGTGELFF
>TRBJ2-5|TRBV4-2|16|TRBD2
CASSQDISGGQETQYF
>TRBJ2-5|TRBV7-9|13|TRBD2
CASGEGSGETQYF
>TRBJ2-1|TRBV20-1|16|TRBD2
CSAQGLAGGWDNEQFF
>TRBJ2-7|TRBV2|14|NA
CASCFPGFSYEQYF
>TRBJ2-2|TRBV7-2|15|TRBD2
CASRMVGGLTGELFF
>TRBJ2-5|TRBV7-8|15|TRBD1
CASSVTGQFQETQYF
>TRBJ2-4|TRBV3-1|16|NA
CASSQEIRTAKNIQYF
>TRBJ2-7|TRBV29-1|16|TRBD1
CSVATGTGAFSYEQYF
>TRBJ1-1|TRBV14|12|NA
CASSPRSTEAFF
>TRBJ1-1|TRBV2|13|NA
CASSVTDGTEAFF
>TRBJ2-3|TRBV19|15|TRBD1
CASSIDRGFTDTQYF
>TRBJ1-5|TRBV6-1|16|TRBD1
CASTQPGQGLGQPQHF
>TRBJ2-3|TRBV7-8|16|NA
CASSLGGGSGTDTQYF
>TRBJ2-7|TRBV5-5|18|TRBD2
CASSPSLSGTTLPYEQYF
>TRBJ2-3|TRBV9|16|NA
CASSVGTQWSTDTQYF
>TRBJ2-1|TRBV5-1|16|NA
CASSLQVQSSYNEQFF
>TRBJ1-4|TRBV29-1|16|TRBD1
CSVEEPMRDRGEKLFF
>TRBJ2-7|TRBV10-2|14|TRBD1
CASSELTGRNEQYF
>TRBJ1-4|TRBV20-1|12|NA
CSASGWGEKLFF
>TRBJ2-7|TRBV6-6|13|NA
CASSHYYSHEQYF
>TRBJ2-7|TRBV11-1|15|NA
CASSRPGGQPYEQYF
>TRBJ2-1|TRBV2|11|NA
CASNTRSEQFF
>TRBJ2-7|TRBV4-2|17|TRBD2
CASSRGTTSAGTYEQYF
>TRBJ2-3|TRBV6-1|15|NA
CASSRGGASADTQYF
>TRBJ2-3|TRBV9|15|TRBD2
CASSVGSGRTDTQYF
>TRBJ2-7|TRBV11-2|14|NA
CASSRAGISYEQYF
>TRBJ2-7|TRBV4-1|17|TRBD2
CASSQTRTGSGRDEQYF
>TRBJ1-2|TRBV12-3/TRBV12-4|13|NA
CASSLAGGYGYTF
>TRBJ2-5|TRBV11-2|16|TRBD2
CASSATGTTGRETQYF
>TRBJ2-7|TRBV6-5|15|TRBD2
CASSYSPGLAGQQYF
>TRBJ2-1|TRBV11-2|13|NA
CASAEGFVNKQFF
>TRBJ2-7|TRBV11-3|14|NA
CASSSTFPSYEQYF